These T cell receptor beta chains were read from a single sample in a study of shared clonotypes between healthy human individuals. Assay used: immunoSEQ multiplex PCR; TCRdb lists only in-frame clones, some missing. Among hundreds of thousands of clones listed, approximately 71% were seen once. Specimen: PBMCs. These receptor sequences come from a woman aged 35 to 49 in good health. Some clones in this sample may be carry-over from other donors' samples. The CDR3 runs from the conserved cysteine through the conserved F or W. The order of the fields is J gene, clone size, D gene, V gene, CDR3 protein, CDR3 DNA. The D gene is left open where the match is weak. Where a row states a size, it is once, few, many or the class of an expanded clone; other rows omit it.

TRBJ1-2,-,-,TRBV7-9,CASSFPQPGPREANYGYTF,TGTGCCAGCAGCTTCCCCCAACCGGGACCAAGGGAGGCTAACTATGGCTACACCTTC
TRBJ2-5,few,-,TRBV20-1,CSAPLHSRQYF,TGCAGTGCTCCTCTCCATAGCCGCCAGTACTTC
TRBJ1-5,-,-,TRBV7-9,CASSLAAGNQPQHF,TGTGCCAGCAGCTTGGCAGCAGGCAATCAGCCCCAGCATTTT
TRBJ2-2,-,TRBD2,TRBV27,CASSFLAGVIGELFF,TGTGCCAGCAGTTTTTTAGCGGGAGTAATCGGGGAGCTGTTTTTT
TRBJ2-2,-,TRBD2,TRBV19,CASSFGLADTGELFF,TGTGCCAGTAGTTTCGGACTAGCGGACACCGGGGAGCTGTTTTTT
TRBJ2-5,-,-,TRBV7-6,CASSSPGNSETQYF,TGTGCCAGCAGCTCACCTGGAAACTCCGAGACCCAGTACTTC
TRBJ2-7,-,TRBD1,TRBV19,CASSLGQGPYEQYF,TGTGCCAGTAGTCTTGGACAGGGGCCCTACGAGCAGTACTTC
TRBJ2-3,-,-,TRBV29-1,CSVDSGGADTQYF,TGCAGCGTTGATTCCGGCGGAGCAGATACGCAGTATTTT
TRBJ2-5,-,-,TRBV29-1,CSAGVGQETQYF,TGCAGCGCCGGGGTAGGGCAAGAGACCCAGTACTTC
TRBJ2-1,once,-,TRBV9,CASSVESGGTSNEQFF,TGTGCCAGCAGCGTAGAGAGCGGAGGGACCTCCAATGAGCAGTTCTTC
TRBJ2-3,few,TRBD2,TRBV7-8,CASSGPGTSGDTQYF,TGTGCCAGCAGCGGCCCCGGGACTAGCGGAGATACGCAGTATTTT
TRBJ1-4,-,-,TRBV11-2,CASSLGRSATNEKLFF,TGTGCCAGCAGCTTAGGGCGGAGTGCAACTAATGAAAAACTGTTTTTT
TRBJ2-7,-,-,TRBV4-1,CASSQVAGPRYEQYF,TGCGCCAGCAGCCAAGTGGCAGGCCCAAGATACGAGCAGTACTTC
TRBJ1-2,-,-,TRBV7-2,CASSSGGLYGYTF,TGTGCCAGCAGCTCGGGAGGGTTGTATGGCTACACCTTC
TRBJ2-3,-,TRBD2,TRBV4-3,CASSPVGGGSTDTQYF,TGCGCCAGCAGCCCCGTGGGGGGAGGGAGCACAGATACGCAGTATTTT
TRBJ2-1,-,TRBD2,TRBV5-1,CASSSGAGNEQFF,TGCGCCAGCAGCAGCGGGGCGGGCAATGAGCAGTTCTTC
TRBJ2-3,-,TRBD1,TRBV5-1,CASSLAPRTGGVTQYF,TGCGCCAGCAGCTTGGCCCCAAGGACAGGGGGCGTCACGCAGTATTTT
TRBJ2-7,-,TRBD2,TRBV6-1,CASSAGTSGGYEQYF,TGTGCCAGCAGTGCCGGGACTAGCGGCGGGTACGAGCAGTACTTC
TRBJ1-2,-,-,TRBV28,CASSWNSGGYTF,TGTGCCAGCAGCTGGAACTCAGGGGGCTACACCTTC
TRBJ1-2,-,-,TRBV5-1,CASSLLGQDYGYTF,TGCGCCAGCAGCTTGTTGGGGCAGGACTATGGCTACACCTTC
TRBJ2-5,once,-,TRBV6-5,CASSPSADSWETQYF,TGTGCCAGCAGTCCCTCAGCCGACAGTTGGGAGACCCAGTACTTC
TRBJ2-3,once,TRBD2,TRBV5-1,CASSLGGVFDTQYF,TGCGCCAGCAGCCTTGGGGGGGTATTTGATACGCAGTATTTT
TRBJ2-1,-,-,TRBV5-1,CASSLEVLNEQFF,TGCGCCAGCAGCTTGGAGGTTTTGAATGAGCAGTTCTTC
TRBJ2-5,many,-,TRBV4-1,CASSQSWRGETQYF,TGCGCCAGCAGTCAGTCCTGGAGGGGAGAGACCCAGTACTTC
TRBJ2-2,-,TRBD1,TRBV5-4,CASSGQGAWTGELFF,TGTGCCAGCAGCGGACAGGGGGCTTGGACCGGGGAGCTGTTTTTT
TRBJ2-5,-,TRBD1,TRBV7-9,CASSSPGGTETQYF,TGTGCCAGCAGCTCGCCAGGGGGCACAGAGACCCAGTACTTC
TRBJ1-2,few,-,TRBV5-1,CASSLDTDTIGYTF,TGCGCCAGCAGCCTGGACACTGACACTATCGGCTACACCTTC
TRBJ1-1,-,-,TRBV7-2,CASSLEGGLAEAFF,TGTGCCAGCAGCTTAGAAGGGGGTCTGGCTGAAGCTTTCTTT
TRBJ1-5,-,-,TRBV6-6,CASSLVQLSNQPQHF,TGTGCCAGCAGTTTGGTCCAGTTGAGCAATCAGCCCCAGCATTTT
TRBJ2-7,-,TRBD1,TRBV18,CASSRGQGTYEQYF,TGTGCCAGCTCACGGGGACAGGGGACCTACGAGCAGTACTTC
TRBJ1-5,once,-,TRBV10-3,CAISETGRSNQPQHF,TGTGCCATCAGTGAAACAGGCCGAAGCAATCAGCCCCAGCATTTT